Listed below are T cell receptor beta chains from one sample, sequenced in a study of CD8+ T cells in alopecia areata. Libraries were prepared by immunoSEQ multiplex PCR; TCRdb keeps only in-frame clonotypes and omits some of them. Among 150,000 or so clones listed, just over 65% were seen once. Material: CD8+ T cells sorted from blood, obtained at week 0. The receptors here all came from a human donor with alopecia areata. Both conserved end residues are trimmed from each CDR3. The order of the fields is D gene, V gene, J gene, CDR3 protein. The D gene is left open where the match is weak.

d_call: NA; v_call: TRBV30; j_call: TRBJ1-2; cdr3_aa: AWSGGENYGYT
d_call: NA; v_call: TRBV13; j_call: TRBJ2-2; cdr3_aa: ASSPTGIGGPGELF
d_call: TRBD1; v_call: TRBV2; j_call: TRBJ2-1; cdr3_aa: ASSASGQVNNEQF
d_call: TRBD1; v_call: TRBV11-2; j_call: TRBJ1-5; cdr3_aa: ASSAYGQGSNQPQH
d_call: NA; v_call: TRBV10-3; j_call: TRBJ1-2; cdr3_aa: AIGGADGYT
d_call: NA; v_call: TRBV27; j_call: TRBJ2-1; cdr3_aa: ASSLPFKTRYYNEQF
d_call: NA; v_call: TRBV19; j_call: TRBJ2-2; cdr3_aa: ATRFWTEDTGELF
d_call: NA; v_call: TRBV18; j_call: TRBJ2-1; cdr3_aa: ASSPSAEPYNEQF
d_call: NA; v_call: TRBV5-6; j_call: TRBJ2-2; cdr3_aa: ASSLGWSIPGELF
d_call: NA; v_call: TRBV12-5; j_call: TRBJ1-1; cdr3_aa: ASGFGLGGGIRIGMNTEAF
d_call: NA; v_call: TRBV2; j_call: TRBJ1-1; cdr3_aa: ASSEGEGLGAF
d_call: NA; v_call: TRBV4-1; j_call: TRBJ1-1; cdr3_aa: ASSHPGEYPEAF
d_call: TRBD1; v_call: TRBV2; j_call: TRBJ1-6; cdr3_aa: AMTGTGSPLH
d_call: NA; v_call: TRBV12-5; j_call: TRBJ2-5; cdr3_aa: ASGPDRETQY
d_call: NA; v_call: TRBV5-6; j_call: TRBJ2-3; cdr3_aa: ASSLFRAADTQY
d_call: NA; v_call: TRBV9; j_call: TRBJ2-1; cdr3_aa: ASSVELVFVNEQF
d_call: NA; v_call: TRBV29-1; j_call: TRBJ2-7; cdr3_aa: SVVGESYEQY
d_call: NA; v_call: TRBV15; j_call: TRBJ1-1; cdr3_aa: ATSRFSRLAF
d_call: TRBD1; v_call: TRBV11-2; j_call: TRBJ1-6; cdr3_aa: ASRSDRGKSNSPLH
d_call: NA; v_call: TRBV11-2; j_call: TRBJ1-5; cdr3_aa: ASSLAGGGNQPQH
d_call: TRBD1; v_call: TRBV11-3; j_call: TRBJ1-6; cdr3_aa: ASSPPRGIQPGTGSSPLH
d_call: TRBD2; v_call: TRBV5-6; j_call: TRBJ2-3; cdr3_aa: ASSLANRDYTDTQY